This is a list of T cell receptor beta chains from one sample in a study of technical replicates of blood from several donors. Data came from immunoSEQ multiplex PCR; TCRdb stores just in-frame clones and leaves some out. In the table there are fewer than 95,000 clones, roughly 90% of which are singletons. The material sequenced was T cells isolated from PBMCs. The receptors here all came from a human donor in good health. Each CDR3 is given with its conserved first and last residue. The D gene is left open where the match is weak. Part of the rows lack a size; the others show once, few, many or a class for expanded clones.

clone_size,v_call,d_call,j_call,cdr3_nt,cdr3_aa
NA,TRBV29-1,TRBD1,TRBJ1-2,TGCAGCGTTCGCCAGGGGGCGGGTGGCTACACCTTC,CSVRQGAGGYTF
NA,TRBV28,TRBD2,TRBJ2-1,TGTGCCAGCAGTTTGGGTGTAGCGGGAGGCAATGAGCAGTTCTTC,CASSLGVAGGNEQFF
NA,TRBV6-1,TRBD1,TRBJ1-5,TGTGCCAGCAGTGAATTCCACAGGGGGCTAGAGCGGCCCCAGCATTTT,CASSEFHRGLERPQHF
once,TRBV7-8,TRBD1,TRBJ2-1,TGTGCCAGCAGCTTAAATACAGGGGCCAATGAGCAGTTCTTC,CASSLNTGANEQFF
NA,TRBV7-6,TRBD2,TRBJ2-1,TGTGCCAGCAGCCCGGGACTAGCGGGGGGGCAGTTCTTC,CASSPGLAGGQFF
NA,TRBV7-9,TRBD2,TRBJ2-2,TGTGCCAGCAGTCCGGGACTAGCGGCTACCGGGGAGCTGTTTTTT,CASSPGLAATGELFF
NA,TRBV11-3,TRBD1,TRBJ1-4,TGTGCCAGCAGCTTAGAGCCCTGGACAGGGAGCGGCGAAAAACTGTTTTTT,CASSLEPWTGSGEKLFF
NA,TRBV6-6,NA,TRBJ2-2,TGTGCCAGCAGTTACGTACAGAACACCGGGGAGCTGTTTTTT,CASSYVQNTGELFF
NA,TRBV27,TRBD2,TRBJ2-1,TGTGCCAGCAGTTTTTGGACTAGCGGGGAAAATGAGCAGTTCTTC,CASSFWTSGENEQFF
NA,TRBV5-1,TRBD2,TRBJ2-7,TGCGCCAGCAGCTCCGGAGGGCTAGCGGGGGGGCGAACCAAGCAGTACTTC,CASSSGGLAGGRTKQYF
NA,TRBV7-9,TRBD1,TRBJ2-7,TGTGCCAGCAGCATTGAAGGGACAGTCAGCTCCTACGAGCAGTACTTC,CASSIEGTVSSYEQYF
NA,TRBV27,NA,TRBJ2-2,TGTGCCAGCAGTTTAGGCAGGGATATCGGGGAGCTGTTTTTT,CASSLGRDIGELFF
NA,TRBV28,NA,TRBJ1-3,TGTGCCAGCAGTCTCCAGGGAGGCCCTGGGGGAAACACCATATATTTT,CASSLQGGPGGNTIYF
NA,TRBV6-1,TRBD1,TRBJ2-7,TGTGCCAGCAGTGAAGGGACAGGGGGCGTCTACGAGCAGTACTTC,CASSEGTGGVYEQYF
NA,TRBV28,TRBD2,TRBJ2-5,TGTGCCAGCAGCCTCAGACTAGCGGGAGGGCGAGAGACCCAGTACTTC,CASSLRLAGGRETQYF
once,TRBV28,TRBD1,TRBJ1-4,TGTGCCAGCAGTGACCCCGGGACAGGAAATGGGGAAAAACTGTTTTTT,CASSDPGTGNGEKLFF
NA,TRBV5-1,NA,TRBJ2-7,TGCGCCAGCAGCTTGGCTCGTCCAGCAGGATCCTACGAGCAGTACTTC,CASSLARPAGSYEQYF
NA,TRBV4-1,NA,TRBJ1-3,TGCGCCAGCAGCCCGTTGGGCGCCTCTGGAAACACCATATATTTT,CASSPLGASGNTIYF
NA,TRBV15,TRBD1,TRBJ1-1,TGTGCCACCAGCAGGGGACAGGGGACTGAAGCTTTCTTT,CATSRGQGTEAFF
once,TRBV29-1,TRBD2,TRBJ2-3,TGCAGCGTTGAAGATAGAGCGGGAGGGCAATGGAAAACAGATACGCAGTATTTT,CSVEDRAGGQWKTDTQYF
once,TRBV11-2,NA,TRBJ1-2,TGTGCCAGCAGCTTGGGCGCAGGGTCTGGCTACACCTTC,CASSLGAGSGYTF
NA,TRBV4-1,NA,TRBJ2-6,TGCGCCAGCAGCCCCCGGGACTCTGGGGCCAACGTCCTGACTTTC,CASSPRDSGANVLTF
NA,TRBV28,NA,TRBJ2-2,TGTGCCAGTCGCGGGGACCGAACTTATACCGGGGAGCTGTTTTTT,CASRGDRTYTGELFF
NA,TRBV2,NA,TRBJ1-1,TGTGCCAGCAGTGATTCAGGGCTGAACACTGAAGCTTTCTTT,CASSDSGLNTEAFF
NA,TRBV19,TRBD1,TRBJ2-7,TGTGCCAGTAGTATGGGGACAGCCGACTACGAGCAGTACTTC,CASSMGTADYEQYF
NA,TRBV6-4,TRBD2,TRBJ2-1,TGTGCCAGCAGTCTCCTAGCGGGAGGTCCAAATGAGCAGTTCTTC,CASSLLAGGPNEQFF
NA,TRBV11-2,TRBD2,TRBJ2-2,TGTGCCAGCGTATCAGCGGGGCCCTCGGGTATCGGGGAGCTGTTTTTT,CASVSAGPSGIGELFF
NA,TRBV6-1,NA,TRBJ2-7,TGTGCCAGCAGTGAACGGGAACCCGCAGAGGGGGTAGGCTACGAGCAGTACTTC,CASSEREPAEGVGYEQYF
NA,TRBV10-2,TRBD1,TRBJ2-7,TGCGCCAGCCCCCCTCCAGGGGGCGAGCTCCACGAGCAGTACTTC,CASPPPGGELHEQYF
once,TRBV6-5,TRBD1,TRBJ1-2,TGTGCCAGCGGGACAGGGGTGTATGGCTACACCTTC,CASGTGVYGYTF